The clone carrying this T cell receptor (beta chain) turned up a few times. Antigen: not known. In the study's own analysis: Out-of-frame sequences were removed, leaving a few million distinct TCRbeta sequences. Sequenced by immunoSEQ multiplex PCR; TCRdb stores in-frame clones only, minus some. V, J and clone size are those of that table, while D and trimming were read from the DNA. The sample shows just under 60,000 clones, about 81% of them seen only once. The sort gate was single viable CD3+CD4+CD8-CD45RO+ cells for memory CD4+ T cells. Total CD4+ T cells were enriched by CD4 positive selection. This entry belongs to a study of memory CD4+ T cells and cytomegalovirus serostatus. Study-level background: This sample comes from healthy Belgian adults, about nine CMV seropositive, approximately 23 seronegative.

Study outcomes and limitations: Of 164 reported CMV TCRbeta sequences, 55 to 80 were found in memory CD4+ repertoires.

The CDR3 is 14 amino acids. The germline CDR1 and CDR2 sequences are SGHTA and FQGNSA. Trimming removed 6 bases from V and 3 bases from J; junction bases left unmatched: 5. The source is an adult in good health and CMV-seronegative. The chain has TRBV7-2 and TRBJ2-7; 10 bases are shared with TRBD1. Sequenced: memory CD4+ T cells from blood. The CDR3 reads CASSRDRGNYEQYF. The CDR3 DNA reads as TGTGCCAGCAGTCGGGACAGGGGAAACTACGAGCAGTACTTC.